The 5 T cell receptor beta chains given below trace back to one sample, sequenced in a study of OX40 agonist ivuxolimab in advanced cancers. Sequencing used immunoSEQ multiplex PCR; TCRdb keeps in-frame clones, though not all of them. The sample has tens of thousands of clones, roughly 79% seen once. The material sequenced was CD4+ or CD8+ T cells sorted from blood, taken in a trial of the OX40 agonist ivuxolimab. These receptor sequences come from an adult with an advanced solid tumor such as melanoma, head and neck, liver or kidney cancer.

The genes are TRBV6-5 and TRBJ2-5; 7 bases line up with TRBD1. V dropped 6 bases and J dropped 3; count of bases not matched to a gene: 1. The germline CDR1 and CDR2 sequences are MNHEY and SVGAGI. The CDR3 sequence is 12 residues long. The CDR3 DNA is TGTGCCAGCAGCGGACAGGAAGAGACCCAGTACTTC. It codes for CASSGQEETQYF.

The rearrangement links TRBV30 to TRBJ1-2; D perhaps matches TRBD1 (6 bases). This CDR3 contains 14 residues. CDR1 and CDR2 from the germline V gene are GTSNPN and SVGIG (reference sequence). Trimming removed 4 bases at V and 3 bases at J, with 15 bases between. The CDR3 loop reads CAWNIRGPYYGYTF. Here the CDR3 DNA reads TGTGCCTGGAACATCAGGGGACCGTACTATGGCTACACCTTC.

The V gene is TRBV6-5, the J gene TRBJ1-2; 7 bases map to TRBD1. J gave up 1 base and V 6 bases, and 8 bases lay outside the gene matches. The CDR3 length is 15 residues. Germline V gene lookup returns CDR1 MNHEY and CDR2 SVGAGI. The CDR3 region is CASSPGQRLNYGYTF. CDR3 coding DNA: TGTGCCAGCAGCCCGGGACAGCGTCTTAACTATGGCTACACCTTC.

J is TRBJ2-1 and V is TRBV27; the D is unclear. The germline V and J ends were trimmed by 0 bases and 15 bases, with 21 bases remaining between them. The CDR3 totals 15 residues. The germline gives CDR1 MNHEY, CDR2 SMNVEV (reference sequence). The CDR3 DNA sequence: TGTGCCAGCAGTTTATCAGGCAGTACCGGTTCGCAAATGTTCTTC. Protein sequence: CASSLSGSTGSQMFF.

The J gene is TRBJ2-1, the V gene TRBV5-4; D unresolved. Trimming removed 7 bases from V and 9 bases from J, with 8 bases in between. The CDR3 totals 10 residues. Germline V CDR1 and CDR2: SGHNT, YYREEE (reference sequence). CDR3 coding DNA: TGTGCCAGCCCCCCGGGTGAGCAGTTCTTC. Amino acids: CASPPGEQFF.